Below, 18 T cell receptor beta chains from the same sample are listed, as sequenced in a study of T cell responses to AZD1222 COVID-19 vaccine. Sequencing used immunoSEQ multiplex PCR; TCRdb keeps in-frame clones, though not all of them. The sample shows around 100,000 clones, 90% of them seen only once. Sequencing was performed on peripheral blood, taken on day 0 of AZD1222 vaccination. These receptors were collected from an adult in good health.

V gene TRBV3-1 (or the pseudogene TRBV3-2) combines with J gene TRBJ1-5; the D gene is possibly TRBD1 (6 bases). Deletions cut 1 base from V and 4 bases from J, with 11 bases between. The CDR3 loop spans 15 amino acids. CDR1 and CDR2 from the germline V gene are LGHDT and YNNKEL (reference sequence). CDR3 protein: CASSQGQDPNQPQHF. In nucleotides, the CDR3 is TGTGCCAGCAGCCAAGGACAGGACCCGAATCAGCCCCAGCATTTT.

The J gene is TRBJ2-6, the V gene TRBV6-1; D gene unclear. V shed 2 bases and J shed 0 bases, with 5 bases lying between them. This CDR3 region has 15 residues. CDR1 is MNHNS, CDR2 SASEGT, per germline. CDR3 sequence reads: CASSEIPSGANVLTF. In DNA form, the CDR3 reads TGTGCCAGCAGTGAAATCCCCTCTGGGGCCAACGTCCTGACTTTC.

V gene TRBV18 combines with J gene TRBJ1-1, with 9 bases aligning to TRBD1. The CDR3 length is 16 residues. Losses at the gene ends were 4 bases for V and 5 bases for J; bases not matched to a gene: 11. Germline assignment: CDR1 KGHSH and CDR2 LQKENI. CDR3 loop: CASSLQPQGANTEAFF. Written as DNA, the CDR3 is TGTGCCAGCTCACTACAACCACAGGGGGCAAATACTGAAGCTTTCTTT.

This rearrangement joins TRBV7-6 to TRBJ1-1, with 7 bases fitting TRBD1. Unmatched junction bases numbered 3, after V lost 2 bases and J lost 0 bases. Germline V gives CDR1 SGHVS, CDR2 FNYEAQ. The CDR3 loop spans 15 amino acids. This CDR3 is CASSLQGGVNTEAFF. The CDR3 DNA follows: TGTGCCAGCAGCTTACAGGGGGGCGTGAACACTGAAGCTTTCTTT.

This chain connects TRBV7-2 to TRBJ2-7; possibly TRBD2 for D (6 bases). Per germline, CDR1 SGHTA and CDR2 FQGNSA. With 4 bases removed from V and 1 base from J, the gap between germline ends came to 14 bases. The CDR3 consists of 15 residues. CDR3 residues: CASSSSWGLSYEQYF. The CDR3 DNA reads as TGTGCCAGCAGCTCTAGCTGGGGACTTTCCTACGAGCAGTACTTC. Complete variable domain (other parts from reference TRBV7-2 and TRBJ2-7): GAGVSQSPSNKVTEKGKDVELRCDPISGHTALYWYRQSLGQGLEFLIYFQGNSAPDKSGLPSDRFSAERTGGSVSTLTIQRTQQEDSAVYLCASSSSWGLSYEQYFGPGTRLTVT.

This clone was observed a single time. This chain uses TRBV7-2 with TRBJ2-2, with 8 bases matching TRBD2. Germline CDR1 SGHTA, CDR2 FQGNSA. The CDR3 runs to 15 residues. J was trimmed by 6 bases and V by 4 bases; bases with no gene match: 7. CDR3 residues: CASSSRAGVAGELFF. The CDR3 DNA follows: TGTGCCAGCAGCTCCCGAGCGGGGGTCGCCGGGGAGCTGTTTTTT.

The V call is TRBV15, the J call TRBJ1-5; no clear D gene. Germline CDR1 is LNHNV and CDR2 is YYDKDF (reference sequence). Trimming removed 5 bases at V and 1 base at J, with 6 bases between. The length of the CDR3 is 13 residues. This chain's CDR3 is CATSGRSNQPQHF. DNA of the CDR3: TGTGCCACCAGCGGAAGAAGCAATCAGCCCCAGCATTTT.

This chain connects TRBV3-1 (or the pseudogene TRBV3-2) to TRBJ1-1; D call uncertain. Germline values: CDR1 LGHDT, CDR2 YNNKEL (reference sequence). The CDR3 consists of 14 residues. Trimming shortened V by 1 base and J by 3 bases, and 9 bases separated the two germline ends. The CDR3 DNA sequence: TGTGCCAGCAGCCAAGTGGAGGGAGACACTGAAGCTTTCTTT. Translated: CASSQVEGDTEAFF.

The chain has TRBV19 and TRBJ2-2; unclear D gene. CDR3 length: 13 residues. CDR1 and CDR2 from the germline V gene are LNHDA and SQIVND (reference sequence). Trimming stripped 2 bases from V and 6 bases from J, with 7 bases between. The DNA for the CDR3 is TGTGCCAGTAGTATAAGCCCGCCCGGGGAGCTGTTTTTT. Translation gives CASSISPPGELFF.

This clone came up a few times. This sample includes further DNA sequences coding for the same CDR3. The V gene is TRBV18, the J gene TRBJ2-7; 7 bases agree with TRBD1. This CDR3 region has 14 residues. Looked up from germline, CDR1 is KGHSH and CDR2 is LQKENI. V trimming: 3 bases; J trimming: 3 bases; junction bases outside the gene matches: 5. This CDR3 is CASSPRTGLYEQYF. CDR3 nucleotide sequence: TGTGCCAGCTCACCCCGGACAGGACTCTACGAGCAGTACTTC.

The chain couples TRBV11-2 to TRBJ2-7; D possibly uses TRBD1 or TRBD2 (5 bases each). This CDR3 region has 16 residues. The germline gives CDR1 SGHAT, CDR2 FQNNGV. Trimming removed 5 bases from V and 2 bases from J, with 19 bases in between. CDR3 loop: CASSDVGTAATYEQYF. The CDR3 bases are TGTGCCAGCAGCGACGTAGGGACGGCGGCCACCTACGAGCAGTACTTC.

The CDR3 region has the DNA TGTGCCATCAAACCGGGACTAGAATCCGGGGAGCTGTTTTTT. Translated: CAIKPGLESGELFF. The V and J genes are TRBV10-3 and TRBJ2-2, with 8 bases aligning to TRBD2. This CDR3 contains 14 residues. With V trimmed by 7 bases and J by 6 bases, 7 bases remained unmatched. CDR1 and CDR2 (germline): ENHRY, SYGVKD.

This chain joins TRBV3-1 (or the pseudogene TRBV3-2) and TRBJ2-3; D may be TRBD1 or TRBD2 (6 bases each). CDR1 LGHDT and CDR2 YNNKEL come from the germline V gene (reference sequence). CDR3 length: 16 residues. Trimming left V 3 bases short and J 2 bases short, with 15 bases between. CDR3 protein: CASSHHREDPTDTQYF. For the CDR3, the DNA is TGTGCCAGCAGCCACCACAGGGAGGACCCCACAGATACGCAGTATTTT.

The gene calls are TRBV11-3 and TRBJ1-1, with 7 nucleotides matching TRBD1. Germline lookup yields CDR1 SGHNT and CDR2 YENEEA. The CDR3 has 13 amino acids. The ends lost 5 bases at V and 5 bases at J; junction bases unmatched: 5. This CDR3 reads CASSPNRGTEAFF. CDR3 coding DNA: TGTGCCAGCAGCCCCAACAGGGGTACTGAAGCTTTCTTT.

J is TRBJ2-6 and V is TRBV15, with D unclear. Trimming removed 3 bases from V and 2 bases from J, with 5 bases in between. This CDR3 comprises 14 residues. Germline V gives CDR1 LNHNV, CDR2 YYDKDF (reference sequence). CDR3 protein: CATSSDTGANVLTF. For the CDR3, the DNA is TGTGCCACCAGCAGCGACACTGGGGCCAACGTCCTGACTTTC. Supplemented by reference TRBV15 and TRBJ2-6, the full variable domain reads DAMVIQNPRYQVTQFGKPVTLSCSQTLNHNVMYWYQQKSSQAPKLLFHYYDKDFNNEADTPDNFQSRRPNTSFCFLDIRSPGLGDTAMYLCATSSDTGANVLTFGAGSRLTVL.

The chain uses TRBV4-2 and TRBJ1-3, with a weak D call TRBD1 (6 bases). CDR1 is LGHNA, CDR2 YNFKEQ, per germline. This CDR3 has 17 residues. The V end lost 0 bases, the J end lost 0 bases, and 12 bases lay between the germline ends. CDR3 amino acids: CASSQDRGPFSGNTIYF. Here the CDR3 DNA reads TGTGCCAGCAGCCAAGATCGGGGGCCTTTCTCTGGAAACACCATATATTTT.

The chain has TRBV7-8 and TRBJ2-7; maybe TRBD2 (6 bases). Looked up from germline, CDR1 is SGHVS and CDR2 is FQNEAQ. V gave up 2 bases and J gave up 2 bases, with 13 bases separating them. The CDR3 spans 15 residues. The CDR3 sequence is CASSLSPGGAYEQYF. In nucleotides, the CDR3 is TGTGCCAGCAGCTTATCCCCCGGCGGGGCCTACGAGCAGTACTTC.

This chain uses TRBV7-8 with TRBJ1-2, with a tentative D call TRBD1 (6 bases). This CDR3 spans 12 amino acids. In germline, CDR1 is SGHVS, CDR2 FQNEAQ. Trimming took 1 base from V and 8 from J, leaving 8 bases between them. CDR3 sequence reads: CASSLGGQGYTF. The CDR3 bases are TGTGCCAGCAGCTTAGGCGGACAGGGCTACACCTTC.